This T cell receptor beta chain was recovered during a study of high-grade serous ovarian cancer treatment subgroups. Study overall: On average, approximately 15,000 reads and about 6,800 unique TCR beta rearrangements were obtained per sample.

The tumor samples were collected prior to definitive surgery or chemotherapy. Notes on the study in general: Repertoire analysis covered CDR3 alone, not CDR1 or CDR2. TCR relatedness rose with neoantigen level and trended with mutation load. Tumors within one patient showed repertoire similarity of roughly 0.1 to 0.85.

V was trimmed by 0 bases and J by 7 bases, leaving 9 bases between them. CDR1 is GTSNPN and CDR2 is SVGIG in the germline V gene (reference sequence). CDR3 length: 12 amino acids. This clone was seen a handful of times. What it binds is unknown. Data came from immunoSEQ multiplex PCR; TCRdb stores just in-frame clones and leaves some out. The sample has 35,000 to 45,000 clones, about 79% seen once; the top ten hold approximately 3%. The chain has TRBV30 and TRBJ1-1; no firm D call. Sequencing input: tumor tissue. The sequence was collected from a human donor with high-grade serous ovarian cancer. The CDR3 DNA follows: TGTGCCTGGAGTGTTAGGCAGAGTGAAGCTTTCTTT. It yields the protein CAWSVRQSEAFF.